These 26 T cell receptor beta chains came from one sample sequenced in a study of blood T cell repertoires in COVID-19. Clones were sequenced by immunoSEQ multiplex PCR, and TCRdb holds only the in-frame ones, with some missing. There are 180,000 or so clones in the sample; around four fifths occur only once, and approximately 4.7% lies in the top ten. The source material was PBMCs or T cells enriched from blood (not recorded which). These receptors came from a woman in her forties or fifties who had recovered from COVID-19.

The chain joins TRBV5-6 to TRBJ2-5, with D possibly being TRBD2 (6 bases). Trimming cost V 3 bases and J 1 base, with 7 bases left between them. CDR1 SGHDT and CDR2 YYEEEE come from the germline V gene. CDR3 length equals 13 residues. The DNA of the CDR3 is TGTGCCAGCAGCTCGGGGGTCCAAGAGACCCAGTACTTC. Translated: CASSSGVQETQYF.

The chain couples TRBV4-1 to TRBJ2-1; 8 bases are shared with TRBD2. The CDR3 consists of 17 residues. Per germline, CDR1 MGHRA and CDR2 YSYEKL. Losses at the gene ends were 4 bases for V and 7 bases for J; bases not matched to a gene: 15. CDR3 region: CASSLPRWREDRNEQFF. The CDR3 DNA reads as TGCGCCAGCAGCCTTCCTCGCTGGCGGGAGGATAGGAATGAGCAGTTCTTC.

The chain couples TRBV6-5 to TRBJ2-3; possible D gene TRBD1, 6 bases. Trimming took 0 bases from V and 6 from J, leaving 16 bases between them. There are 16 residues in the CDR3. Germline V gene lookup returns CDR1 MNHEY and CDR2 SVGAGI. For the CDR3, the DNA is TGTGCCAGCAGTTACTCGAACCCAGGGGTGGGGGATACGCAGTATTTT. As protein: CASSYSNPGVGDTQYF.

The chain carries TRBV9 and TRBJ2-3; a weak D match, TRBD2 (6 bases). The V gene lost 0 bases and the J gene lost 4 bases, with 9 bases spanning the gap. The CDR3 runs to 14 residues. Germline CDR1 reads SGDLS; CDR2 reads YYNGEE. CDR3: CASSVVAGSDTQYF. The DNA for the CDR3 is TGTGCCAGCAGCGTAGTTGCGGGGTCAGATACGCAGTATTTT.

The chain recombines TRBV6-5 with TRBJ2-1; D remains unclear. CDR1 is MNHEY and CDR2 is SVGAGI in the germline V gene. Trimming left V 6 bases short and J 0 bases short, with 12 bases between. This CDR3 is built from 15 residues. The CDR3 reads CASRQNPSSYNEQFF. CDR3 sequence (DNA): TGTGCCAGCAGGCAAAATCCCAGCTCCTACAATGAGCAGTTCTTC.

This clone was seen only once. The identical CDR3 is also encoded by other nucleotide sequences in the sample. CDR3 sequence: CASSLAASRDTQYF. CDR3 nucleotides: TGCGCCAGCAGCTTGGCTGCTAGTCGGGATACGCAGTATTTT. V and J are TRBV5-1 and TRBJ2-3, with D uncertain. CDR1 SGHRS and CDR2 YFSETQ come from the germline V gene. This CDR3 has 14 residues. Between the trimmed V and J ends, which lost 0 bases and 6 bases, there was a span of 11 bases.

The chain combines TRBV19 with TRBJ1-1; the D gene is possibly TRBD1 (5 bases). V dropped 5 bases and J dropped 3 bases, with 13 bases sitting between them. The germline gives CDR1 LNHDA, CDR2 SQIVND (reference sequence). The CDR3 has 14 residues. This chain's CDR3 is CASSAWTQHTEAFF. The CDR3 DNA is TGTGCCAGTAGTGCGTGGACACAGCACACTGAAGCTTTCTTT.

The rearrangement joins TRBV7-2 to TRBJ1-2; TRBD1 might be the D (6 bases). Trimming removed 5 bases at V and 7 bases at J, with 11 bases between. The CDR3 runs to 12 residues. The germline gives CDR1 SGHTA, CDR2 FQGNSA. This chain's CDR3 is CASSSGTFGYTF. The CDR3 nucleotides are TGTGCCAGCAGCAGCGGGACATTTGGCTACACCTTC.

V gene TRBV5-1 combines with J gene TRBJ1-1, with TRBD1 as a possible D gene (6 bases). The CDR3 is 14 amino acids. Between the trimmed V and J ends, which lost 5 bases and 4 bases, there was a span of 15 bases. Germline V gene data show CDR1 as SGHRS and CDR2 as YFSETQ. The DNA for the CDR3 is TGCGCCAGCAGTTTCACAGGGATGGGCACTGAAGCTTTCTTT. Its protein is CASSFTGMGTEAFF.

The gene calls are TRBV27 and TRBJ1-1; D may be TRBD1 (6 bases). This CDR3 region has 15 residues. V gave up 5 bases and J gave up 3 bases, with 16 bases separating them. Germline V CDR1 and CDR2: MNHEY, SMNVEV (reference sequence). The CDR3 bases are TGTGCCAGCAGTACTTCCCAACAGGGTCACACTGAAGCTTTCTTT. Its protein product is CASSTSQQGHTEAFF.

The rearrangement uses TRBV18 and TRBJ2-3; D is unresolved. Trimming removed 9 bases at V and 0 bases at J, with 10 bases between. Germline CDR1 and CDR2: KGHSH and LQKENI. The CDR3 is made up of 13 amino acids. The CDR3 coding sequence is TGTGCCAGTCAGGCCATAAGCACAGATACGCAGTATTTT. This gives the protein CASQAISTDTQYF.

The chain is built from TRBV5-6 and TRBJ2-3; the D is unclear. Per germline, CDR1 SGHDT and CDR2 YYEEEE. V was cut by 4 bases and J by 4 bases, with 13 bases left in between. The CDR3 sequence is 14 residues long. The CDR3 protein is CASSLTLLADTQYF. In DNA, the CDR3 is TGTGCCAGCAGCCTGACACTTCTCGCAGATACGCAGTATTTT.

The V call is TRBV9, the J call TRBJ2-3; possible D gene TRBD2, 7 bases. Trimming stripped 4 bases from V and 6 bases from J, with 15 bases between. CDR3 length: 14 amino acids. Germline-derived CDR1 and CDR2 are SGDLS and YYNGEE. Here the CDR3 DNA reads TGTGCCAGCAGCCCTGGGGGGGGGCCGGATACGCAGTATTTT. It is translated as CASSPGGGPDTQYF.

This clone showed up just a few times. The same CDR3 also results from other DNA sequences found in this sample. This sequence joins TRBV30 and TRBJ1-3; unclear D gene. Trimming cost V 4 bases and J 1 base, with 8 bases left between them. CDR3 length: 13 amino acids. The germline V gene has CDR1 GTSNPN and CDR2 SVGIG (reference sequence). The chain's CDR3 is CAWMRRSGNTIYF. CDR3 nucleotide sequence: TGTGCCTGGATGCGGAGGTCTGGAAACACCATATATTTT. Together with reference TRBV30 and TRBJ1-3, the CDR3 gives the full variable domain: SQTIHQWPATLVQPVGSPLSLECTVEGTSNPNLYWYRQAAGRGLQLLFYSVGIGQISSEVPQNLSASRPQDRQFILSSKKLLLSDSGFYLCAWMRRSGNTIYFGEGSWLTVV.

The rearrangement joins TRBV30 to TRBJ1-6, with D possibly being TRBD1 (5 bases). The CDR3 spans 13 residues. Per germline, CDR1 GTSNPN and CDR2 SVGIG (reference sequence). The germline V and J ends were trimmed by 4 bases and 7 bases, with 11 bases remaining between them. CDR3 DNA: TGTGCCTGGATGGAGGGACTAAATTCACCCCTCCACTTT. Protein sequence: CAWMEGLNSPLHF.

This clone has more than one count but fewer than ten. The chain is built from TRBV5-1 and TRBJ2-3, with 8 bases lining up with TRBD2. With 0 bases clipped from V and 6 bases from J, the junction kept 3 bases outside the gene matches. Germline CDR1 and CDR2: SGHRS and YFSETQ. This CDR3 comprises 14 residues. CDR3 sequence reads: CASSLGTSRDTQYF. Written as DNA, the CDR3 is TGCGCCAGCAGCTTGGGGACTAGCCGCGATACGCAGTATTTT. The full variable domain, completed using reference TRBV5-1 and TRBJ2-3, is KAGVTQTPRYLIKTRGQQVTLSCSPISGHRSVSWYQQTPGQGLQFLFEYFSETQRNKGNFPGRFSGRQFSNSRSEMNVSTLELGDSALYLCASSLGTSRDTQYFGPGTRLTVL.

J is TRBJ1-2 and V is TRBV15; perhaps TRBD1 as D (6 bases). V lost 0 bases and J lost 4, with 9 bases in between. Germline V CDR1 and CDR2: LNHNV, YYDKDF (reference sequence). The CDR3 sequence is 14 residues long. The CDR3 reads CATSRDVDSYGYTF. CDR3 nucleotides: TGTGCCACCAGCAGAGACGTGGACAGCTATGGCTACACCTTC.

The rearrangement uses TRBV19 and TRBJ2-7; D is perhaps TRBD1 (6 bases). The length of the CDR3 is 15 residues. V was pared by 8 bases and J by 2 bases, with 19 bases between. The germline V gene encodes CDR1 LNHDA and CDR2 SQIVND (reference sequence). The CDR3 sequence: CASRSPQGRAYEQYV. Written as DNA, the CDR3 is TGTGCCAGTCGTAGCCCACAGGGCAGGGCCTACGAGCAGTACGTC.

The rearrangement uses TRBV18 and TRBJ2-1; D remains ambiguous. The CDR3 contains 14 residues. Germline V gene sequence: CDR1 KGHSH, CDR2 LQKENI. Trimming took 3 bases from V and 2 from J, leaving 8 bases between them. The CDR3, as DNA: TGTGCCAGCTCACCCCCGGGTCCCTACAATGAGCAGTTCTTC. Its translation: CASSPPGPYNEQFF.

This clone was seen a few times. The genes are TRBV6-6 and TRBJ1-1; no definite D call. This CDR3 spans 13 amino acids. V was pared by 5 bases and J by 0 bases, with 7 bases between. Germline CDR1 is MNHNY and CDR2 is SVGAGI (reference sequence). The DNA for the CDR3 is TGTGCCAGCAGTGTCTTAATGAACACTGAAGCTTTCTTT. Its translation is CASSVLMNTEAFF.

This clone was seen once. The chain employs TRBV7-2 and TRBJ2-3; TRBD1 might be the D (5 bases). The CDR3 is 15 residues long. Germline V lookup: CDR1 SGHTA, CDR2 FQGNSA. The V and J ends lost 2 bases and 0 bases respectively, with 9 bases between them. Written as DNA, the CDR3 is TGTGCCAGCAGCTTATGGGGCGGTAGCACAGATACGCAGTATTTT. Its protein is CASSLWGGSTDTQYF. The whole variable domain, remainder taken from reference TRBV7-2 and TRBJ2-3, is GAGVSQSPSNKVTEKGKDVELRCDPISGHTALYWYRQSLGQGLEFLIYFQGNSAPDKSGLPSDRFSAERTGGSVSTLTIQRTQQEDSAVYLCASSLWGGSTDTQYFGPGTRLTVL.

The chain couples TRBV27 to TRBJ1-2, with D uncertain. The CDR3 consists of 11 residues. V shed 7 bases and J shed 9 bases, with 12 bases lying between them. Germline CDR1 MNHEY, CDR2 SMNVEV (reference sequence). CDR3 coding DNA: TGTGCCAGCACAAAATCCGGGAGCTACACCTTC. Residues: CASTKSGSYTF.

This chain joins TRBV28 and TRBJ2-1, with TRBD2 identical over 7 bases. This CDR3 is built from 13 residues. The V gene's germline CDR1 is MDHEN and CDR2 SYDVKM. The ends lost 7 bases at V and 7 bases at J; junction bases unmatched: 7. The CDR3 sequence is CASTRTSGNEQFF. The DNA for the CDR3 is TGTGCCAGCACCAGGACTAGTGGTAATGAGCAGTTCTTC.

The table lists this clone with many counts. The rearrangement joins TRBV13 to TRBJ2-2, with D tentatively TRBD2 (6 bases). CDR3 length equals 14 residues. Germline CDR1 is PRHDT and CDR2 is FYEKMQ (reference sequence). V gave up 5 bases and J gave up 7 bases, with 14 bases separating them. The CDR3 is CASSANPEGGELFF. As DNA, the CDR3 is TGTGCCAGCAGCGCGAACCCGGAGGGCGGGGAGCTGTTTTTT. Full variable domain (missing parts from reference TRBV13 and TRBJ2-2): AAGVIQSPRHLIKEKRETATLKCYPIPRHDTVYWYQQGPGQDPQFLISFYEKMQSDKGSIPDRFSAQQFSDYHSELNMSSLELGDSALYFCASSANPEGGELFFGEGSRLTVL.

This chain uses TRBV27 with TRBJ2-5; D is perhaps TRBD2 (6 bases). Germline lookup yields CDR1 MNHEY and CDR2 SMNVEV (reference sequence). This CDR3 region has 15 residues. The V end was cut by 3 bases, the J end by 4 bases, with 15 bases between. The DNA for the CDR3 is TGTGCCAGCAGTTTGGAGGGGAGGTCGGGAGAGACCCAGTACTTC. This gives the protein CASSLEGRSGETQYF.

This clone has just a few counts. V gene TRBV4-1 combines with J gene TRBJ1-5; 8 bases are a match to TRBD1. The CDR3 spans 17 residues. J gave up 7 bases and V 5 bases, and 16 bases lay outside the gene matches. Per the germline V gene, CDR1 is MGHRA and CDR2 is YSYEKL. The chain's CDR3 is CASSAGRGLRTAQPQHF. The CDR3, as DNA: TGCGCCAGCAGCGCGGGCAGGGGGCTTCGAACGGCACAGCCCCAGCATTTT.